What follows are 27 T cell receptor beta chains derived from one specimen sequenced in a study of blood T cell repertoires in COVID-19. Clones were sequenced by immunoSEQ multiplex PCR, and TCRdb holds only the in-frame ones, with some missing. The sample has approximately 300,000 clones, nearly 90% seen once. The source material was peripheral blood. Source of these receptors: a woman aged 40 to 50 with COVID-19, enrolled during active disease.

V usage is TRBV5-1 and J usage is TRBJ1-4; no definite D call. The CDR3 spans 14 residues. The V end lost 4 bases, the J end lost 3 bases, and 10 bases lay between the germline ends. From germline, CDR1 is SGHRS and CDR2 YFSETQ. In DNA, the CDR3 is TGCGCCAGCAGCCCCGGGATCTCTAATGAAAAACTGTTTTTT. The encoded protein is CASSPGISNEKLFF.

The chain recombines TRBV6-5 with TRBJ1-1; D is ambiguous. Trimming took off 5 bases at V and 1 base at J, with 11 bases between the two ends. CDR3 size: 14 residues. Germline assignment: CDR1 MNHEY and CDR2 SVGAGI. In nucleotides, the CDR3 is TGTGCCAGCAGTACCTCGGGGAGGAACACTGAAGCTTTCTTT. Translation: CASSTSGRNTEAFF.

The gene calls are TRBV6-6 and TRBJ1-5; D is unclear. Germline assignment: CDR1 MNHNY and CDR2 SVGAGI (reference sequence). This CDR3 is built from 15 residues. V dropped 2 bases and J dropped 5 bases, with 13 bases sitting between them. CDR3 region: CASSYRTGPDQPQHF. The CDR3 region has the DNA TGTGCCAGCAGTTACCGGACTGGCCCCGATCAGCCCCAGCATTTT.

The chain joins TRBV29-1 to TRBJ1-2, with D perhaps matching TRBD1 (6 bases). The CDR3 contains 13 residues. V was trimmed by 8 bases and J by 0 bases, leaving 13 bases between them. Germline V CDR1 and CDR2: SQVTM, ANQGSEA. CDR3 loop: CSFLGGPNYGYTF. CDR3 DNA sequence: TGCAGCTTTTTGGGGGGGCCTAACTATGGCTACACCTTC.

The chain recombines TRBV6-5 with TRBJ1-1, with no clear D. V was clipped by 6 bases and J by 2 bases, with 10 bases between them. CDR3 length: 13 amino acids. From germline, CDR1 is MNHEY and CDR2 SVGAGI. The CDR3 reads CASRRDRNTEAFF. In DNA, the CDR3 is TGTGCCAGCAGGAGAGATCGAAACACTGAAGCTTTCTTT.

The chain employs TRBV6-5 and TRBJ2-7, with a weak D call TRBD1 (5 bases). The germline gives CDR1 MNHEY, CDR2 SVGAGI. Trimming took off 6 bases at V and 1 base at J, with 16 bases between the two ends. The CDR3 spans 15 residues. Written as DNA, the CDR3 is TGTGCCAGCAGGGCGGTCGACAGCCATTCCTACGAGCAGTACTTC. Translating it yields CASRAVDSHSYEQYF.

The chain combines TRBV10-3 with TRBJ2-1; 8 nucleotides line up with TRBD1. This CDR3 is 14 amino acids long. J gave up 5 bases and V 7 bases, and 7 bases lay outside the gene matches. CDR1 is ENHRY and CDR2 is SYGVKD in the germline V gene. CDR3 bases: TGTGCCATCATGTTCGGACAGGGCGACAATGAGCAGTTCTTC. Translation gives CAIMFGQGDNEQFF.

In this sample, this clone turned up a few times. The CDR3 loop is CASSEALPLHF. The CDR3 DNA is TGTGCCAGCTCGGAGGCCCTACCCCTCCACTTT. The V and J genes are TRBV6-5 and TRBJ1-6; D call uncertain. V lost 8 bases to trimming and J lost 12 bases, with 11 bases between them. CDR1 and CDR2 (germline): MNHEY, SVGAGI. This CDR3 contains 11 residues.

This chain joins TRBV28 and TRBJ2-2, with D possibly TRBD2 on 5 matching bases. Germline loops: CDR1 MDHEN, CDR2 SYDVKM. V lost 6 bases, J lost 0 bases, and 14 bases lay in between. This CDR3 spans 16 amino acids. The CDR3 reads CASSRPGYPNTGELFF. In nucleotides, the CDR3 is TGTGCCAGCAGCCGGCCGGGATACCCGAACACCGGGGAGCTGTTTTTT.

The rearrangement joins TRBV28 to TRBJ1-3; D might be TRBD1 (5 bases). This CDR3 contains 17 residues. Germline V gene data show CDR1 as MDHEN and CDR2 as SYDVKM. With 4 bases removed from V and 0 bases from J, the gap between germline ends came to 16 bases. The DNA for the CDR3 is TGTGCCAGCAGTTCCGCCGGGACTCCCAGCTCTGGAAACACCATATATTTT. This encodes CASSSAGTPSSGNTIYF.

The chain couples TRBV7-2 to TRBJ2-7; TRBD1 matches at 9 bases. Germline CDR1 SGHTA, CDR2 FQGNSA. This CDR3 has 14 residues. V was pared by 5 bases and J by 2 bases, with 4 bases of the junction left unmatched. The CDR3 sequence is CASSQRTGAYEQYF. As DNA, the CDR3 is TGTGCCAGCAGCCAAAGGACAGGGGCCTACGAGCAGTACTTC. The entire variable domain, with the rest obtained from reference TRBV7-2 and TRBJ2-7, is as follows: GAGVSQSPSNKVTEKGKDVELRCDPISGHTALYWYRQSLGQGLEFLIYFQGNSAPDKSGLPSDRFSAERTGGSVSTLTIQRTQQEDSAVYLCASSQRTGAYEQYFGPGTRLTVT.

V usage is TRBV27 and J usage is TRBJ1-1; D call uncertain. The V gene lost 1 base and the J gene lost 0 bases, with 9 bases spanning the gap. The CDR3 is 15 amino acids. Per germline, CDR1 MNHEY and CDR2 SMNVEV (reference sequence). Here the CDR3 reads CASSLFAGMNTEAFF. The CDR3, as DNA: TGTGCCAGCAGTTTATTCGCAGGCATGAACACTGAAGCTTTCTTT.

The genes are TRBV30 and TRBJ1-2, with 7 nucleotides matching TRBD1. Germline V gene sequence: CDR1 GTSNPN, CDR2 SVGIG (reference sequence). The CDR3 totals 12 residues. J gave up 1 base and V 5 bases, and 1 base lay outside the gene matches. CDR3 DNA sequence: TGTGCCTGGTGGGACAGTAACTATGGCTACACCTTC. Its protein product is CAWWDSNYGYTF.

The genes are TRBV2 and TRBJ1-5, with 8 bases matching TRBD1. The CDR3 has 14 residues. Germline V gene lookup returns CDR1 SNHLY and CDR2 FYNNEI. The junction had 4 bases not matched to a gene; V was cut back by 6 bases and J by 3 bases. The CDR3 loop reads CASSRDRSNQPQHF. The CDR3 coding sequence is TGTGCCAGCAGCCGGGACAGGTCCAATCAGCCCCAGCATTTT.

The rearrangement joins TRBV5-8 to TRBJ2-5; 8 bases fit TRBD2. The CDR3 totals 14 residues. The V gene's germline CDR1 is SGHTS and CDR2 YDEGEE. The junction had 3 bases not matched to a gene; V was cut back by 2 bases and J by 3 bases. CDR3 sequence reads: CASSFRREEETQYF. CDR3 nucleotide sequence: TGTGCCAGCAGCTTCAGGCGGGAGGAAGAGACCCAGTACTTC.

CDR3 residues: CASSPGQSYEQYF. The CDR3 nucleotides are TGTGCCAGCAGCCCGGGACAGTCCTACGAGCAGTACTTC. The chain uses TRBV12-3 or TRBV12-4 and TRBJ2-7; 7 positions match TRBD1. The CDR3 is 13 residues long. The V and J ends lost 6 bases and 1 base, in that order; junction bases with no gene match: 3.

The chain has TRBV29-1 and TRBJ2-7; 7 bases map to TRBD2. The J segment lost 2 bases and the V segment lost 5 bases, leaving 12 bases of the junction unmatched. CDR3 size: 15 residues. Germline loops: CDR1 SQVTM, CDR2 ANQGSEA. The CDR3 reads CSVFGGRAPTYEQYF. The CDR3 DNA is TGCAGCGTTTTTGGCGGGAGAGCCCCTACCTACGAGCAGTACTTC.

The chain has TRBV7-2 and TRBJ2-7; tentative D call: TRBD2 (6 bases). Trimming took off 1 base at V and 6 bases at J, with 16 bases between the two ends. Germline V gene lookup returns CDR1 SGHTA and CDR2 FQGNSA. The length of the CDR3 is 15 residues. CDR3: CASSLETSILVEQYF. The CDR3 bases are TGTGCCAGCAGCTTAGAAACTAGCATTCTCGTCGAGCAGTACTTC.

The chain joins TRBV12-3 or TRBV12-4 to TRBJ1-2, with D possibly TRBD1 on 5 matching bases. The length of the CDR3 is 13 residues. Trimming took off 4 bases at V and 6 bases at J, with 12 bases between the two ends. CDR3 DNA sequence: TGTGCCAGCAGTTCCGGGACTTTTAATGGCTACACCTTC. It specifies CASSSGTFNGYTF.

CDR3 in amino acids: CASSSGTGQETQYF. Written as DNA, the CDR3 is TGCGCCAGCAGCTCCGGGACAGGGCAAGAGACCCAGTACTTC. V and J are TRBV5-1 and TRBJ2-5; TRBD1 aligns across 9 bases. Germline loops: CDR1 SGHRS, CDR2 YFSETQ. J lost 2 bases, V lost 3 bases, and 2 bases had no gene match. The CDR3 covers 14 residues.

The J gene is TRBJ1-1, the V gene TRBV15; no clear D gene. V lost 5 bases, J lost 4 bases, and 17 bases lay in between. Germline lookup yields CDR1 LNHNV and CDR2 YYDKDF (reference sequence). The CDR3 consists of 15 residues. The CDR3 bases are TGTGCCACCAGCGTAAACATCTTGGCAAGCACTGAAGCTTTCTTT. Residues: CATSVNILASTEAFF.

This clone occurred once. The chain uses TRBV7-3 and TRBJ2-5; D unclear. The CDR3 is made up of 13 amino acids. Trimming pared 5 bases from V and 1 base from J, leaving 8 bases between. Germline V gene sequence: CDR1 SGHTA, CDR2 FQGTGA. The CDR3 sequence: CASSLQLQETQYF. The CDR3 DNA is TGTGCCAGCAGCCTTCAACTCCAAGAGACCCAGTACTTC.

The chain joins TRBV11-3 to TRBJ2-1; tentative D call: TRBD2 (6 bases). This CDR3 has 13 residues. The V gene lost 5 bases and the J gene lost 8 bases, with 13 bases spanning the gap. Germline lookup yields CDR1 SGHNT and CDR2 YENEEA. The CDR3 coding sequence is TGTGCCAGCAGCCCACCTAGCGTAGATGAGCAGTTCTTC. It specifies CASSPPSVDEQFF.

The chain's CDR3 is CASSVAGGYGYTF. The CDR3 region has the DNA TGTGCCAGCAGCGTAGCAGGGGGCTATGGCTACACCTTC. The chain carries TRBV9 and TRBJ1-2; 7 bases agree with TRBD1. Germline V gene sequence: CDR1 SGDLS, CDR2 YYNGEE. V shed 0 bases and J 4 bases; nucleotides not matched to a gene: 0. This CDR3 region has 13 residues.

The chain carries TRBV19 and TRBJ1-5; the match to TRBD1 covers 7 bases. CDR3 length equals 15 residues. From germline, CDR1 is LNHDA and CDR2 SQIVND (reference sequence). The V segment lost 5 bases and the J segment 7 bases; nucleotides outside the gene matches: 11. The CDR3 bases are TGTGCCAGTAGTGGGTCCCCACAGGGGTGGCAGCCCCAGCATTTT. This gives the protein CASSGSPQGWQPQHF.

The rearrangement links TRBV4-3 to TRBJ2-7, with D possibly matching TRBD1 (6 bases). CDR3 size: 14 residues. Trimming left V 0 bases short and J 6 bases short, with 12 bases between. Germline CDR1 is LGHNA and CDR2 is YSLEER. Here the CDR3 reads CASSQEGGPSEQYF. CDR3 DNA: TGCGCCAGCAGCCAAGAAGGGGGACCCTCCGAGCAGTACTTC.

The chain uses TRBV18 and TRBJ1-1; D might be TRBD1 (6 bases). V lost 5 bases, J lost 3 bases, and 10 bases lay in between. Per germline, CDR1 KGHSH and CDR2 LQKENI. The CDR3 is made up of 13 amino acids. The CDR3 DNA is TGTGCCAGCTCATCGACAGGTTACACTGAAGCTTTCTTT. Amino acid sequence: CASSSTGYTEAFF.